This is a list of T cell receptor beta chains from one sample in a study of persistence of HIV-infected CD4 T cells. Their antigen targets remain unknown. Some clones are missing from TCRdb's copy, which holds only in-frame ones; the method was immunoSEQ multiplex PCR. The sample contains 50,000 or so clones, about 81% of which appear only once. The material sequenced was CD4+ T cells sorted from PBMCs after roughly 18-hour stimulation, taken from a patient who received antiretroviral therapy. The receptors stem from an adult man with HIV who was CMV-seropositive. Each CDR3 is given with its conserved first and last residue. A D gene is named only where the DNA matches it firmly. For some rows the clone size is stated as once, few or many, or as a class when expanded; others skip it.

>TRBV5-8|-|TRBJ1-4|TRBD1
TGTGCCAGCAGCTCCGGGACAGGAAATGAAAAACTGTTTTTT
CASSSGTGNEKLFF
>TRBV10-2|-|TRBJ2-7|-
TGCGCCAGCAGTGAGCCTCCGGTCATTTACGAGCAGTACTTC
CASSEPPVIYEQYF
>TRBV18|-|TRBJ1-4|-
TGTGCCAGCTCACCAGGAGTAACAACTAATGAAAAACTGTTTTTT
CASSPGVTTNEKLFF
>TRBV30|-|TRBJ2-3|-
TGTGCCTGGAGTATTTCCTCCGGGACGCAGTATTTT
CAWSISSGTQYF
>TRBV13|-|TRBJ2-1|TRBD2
TGTGCCAGCAGCTTAGCCAGCGGGGGTTACAATGAGCAGTTCTTC
CASSLASGGYNEQFF
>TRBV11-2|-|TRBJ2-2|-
TGTGCCAGCAGCTTAGTCGGGCGGGGCTTCGGGGGATACACCGGGGAGCTGTTTTTT
CASSLVGRGFGGYTGELFF
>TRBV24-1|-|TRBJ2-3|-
TGTGCCACCAGTGATTTAGGCGAGGATACGCAGTATTTT
CATSDLGEDTQYF
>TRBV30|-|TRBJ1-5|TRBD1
TGTGCCTGGAGTGGGACAGGGATCAATCAGCCCCAGCATTTT
CAWSGTGINQPQHF
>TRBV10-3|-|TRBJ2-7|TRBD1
TGTGCCATCAGTGGTCGGGGGGGACAGGGGTTCCACGAGCAGTACTTC
CAISGRGGQGFHEQYF
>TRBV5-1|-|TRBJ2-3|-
TGCGCCAGCAGCTTCACAGATACGCAGTATTTT
CASSFTDTQYF
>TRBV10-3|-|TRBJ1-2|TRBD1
TGTGCCATCAGCTTCGGACAGGGCAATGGCTACACCTTC
CAISFGQGNGYTF
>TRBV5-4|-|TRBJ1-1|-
TGTGCCAGCTCTTCGGGGGGTCTCCCTCCGAACACTGAAGCTTTCTTT
CASSSGGLPPNTEAFF
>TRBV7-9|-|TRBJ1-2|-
TGTGCCAGCAGTCAAGCACCTAGCTATGGCTACACCTTC
CASSQAPSYGYTF
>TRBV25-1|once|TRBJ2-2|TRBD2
TGTGCCAGCAGTGAATTGGGCGGGGGTCACACCGGGGAGCTGTTTTTT
CASSELGGGHTGELFF
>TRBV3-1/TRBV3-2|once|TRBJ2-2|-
TGTGCCAGCAGCCAAAATGGTCCAAACACCGGGGAGCTGTTTTTT
CASSQNGPNTGELFF
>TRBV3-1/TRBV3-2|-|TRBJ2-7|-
TGTGCCAGCAGCCAAAGCTACGAGCAGTACTTC
CASSQSYEQYF
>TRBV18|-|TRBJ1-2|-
TGTGCCAGCTCACCAGCAGGGACTTCCCTCTATGGCTACACCTTC
CASSPAGTSLYGYTF
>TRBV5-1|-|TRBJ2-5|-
TGCGCCAGCAGCGCCAATCCCAGGGGGGGACAAGAGACCCAGTACTTC
CASSANPRGGQETQYF
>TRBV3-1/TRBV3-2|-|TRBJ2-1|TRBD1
TGTGCCAGCAGCCGGGACAGCCGCTCCTACAATGAGCAGTTCTTC
CASSRDSRSYNEQFF
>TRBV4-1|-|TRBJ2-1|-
TGCGCCAGCAGCCAAGTTGTACGGGGGGCGGGGTACAATGAGCAGTTCTTC
CASSQVVRGAGYNEQFF
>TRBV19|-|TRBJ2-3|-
TGTGCCAGTAGTGCCCTGCGGGGTACGCAGTATTTT
CASSALRGTQYF
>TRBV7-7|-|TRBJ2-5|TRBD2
TGTGCTAGCAGCTTAGACTCCCTATCAAGCGGGAGTCAAGAGACCCAGTACTTC
CASSLDSLSSGSQETQYF
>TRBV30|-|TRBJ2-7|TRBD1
TGTGCCTGGAGTGTCGAGACAGGGACCGACGAGCAGTACTTC
CAWSVETGTDEQYF
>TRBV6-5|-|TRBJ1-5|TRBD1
TGTGCCAGCAGACGGGGGACAGGGGGAGGTCAGCCCCAGCATTTT
CASRRGTGGGQPQHF
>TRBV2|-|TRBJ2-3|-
TGTGCCAGCAGGGCCCAGCGGGCCTCGGCAGATACGCAGTATTTT
CASRAQRASADTQYF
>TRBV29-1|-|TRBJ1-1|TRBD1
TGCAGCGTTGGGACAGGGGGCACTGAAGCTTTCTTT
CSVGTGGTEAFF
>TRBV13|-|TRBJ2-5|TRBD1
TGTGCCAGCAGCTTCTGGGACAGGGAAGAGACCCAGTACTTC
CASSFWDREETQYF
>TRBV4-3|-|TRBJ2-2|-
TGCGCCAGCAGCCAAGGGCAGGTTTCTCGTAATCGCCCGAACACCGGGGAGCTGTTTTTT
CASSQGQVSRNRPNTGELFF
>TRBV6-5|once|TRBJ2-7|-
TGTGCCAGCAGTTACGTAATGGGGTCCTACGAGCAGTACTTC
CASSYVMGSYEQYF
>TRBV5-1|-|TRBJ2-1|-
TGCGCCAGCAGACAACAGGGCGGGACTGAGCAGTTCTTC
CASRQQGGTEQFF
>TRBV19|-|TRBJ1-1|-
TGTGCCAGTAGTATAGTAGCGGCTGGAAACACTGAAGCTTTCTTT
CASSIVAAGNTEAFF
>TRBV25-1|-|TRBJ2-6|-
TGTGCCAGCAGTGAATTGGGTTCGGACAGTTTCTACGTCCTGACTTTC
CASSELGSDSFYVLTF
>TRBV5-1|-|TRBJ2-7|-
TGCGCCAGCAGACGCTGGGGACCTTCTAAAAACTACGAGCAGTACTTC
CASRRWGPSKNYEQYF
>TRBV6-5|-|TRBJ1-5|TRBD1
TGTGCCAGCAGTTACTCCGGACAGGGTGGTCAGCCCCAGCATTTT
CASSYSGQGGQPQHF
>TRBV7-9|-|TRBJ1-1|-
TGTGCCAGCAGCCAGGACGGGAACACTGAAGCTTTCTTT
CASSQDGNTEAFF
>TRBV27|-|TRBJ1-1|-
TGTGCCAGCAGTTGGGGACAAGGTGAAGCTTTCTTT
CASSWGQGEAFF
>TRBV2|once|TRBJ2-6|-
TGTGCCAGCAGAAAGGACATCTCTGGGGCCAACGTCCTGACTTTC
CASRKDISGANVLTF
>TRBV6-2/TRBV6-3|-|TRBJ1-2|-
TGTGCCAGCAGTAGACAGAACTATGGCTACACCTTC
CASSRQNYGYTF
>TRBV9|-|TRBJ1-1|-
TGTGCCAGCAGCGCGGTAGAGACAGTGAACACTGAAGCTTTCTTT
CASSAVETVNTEAFF
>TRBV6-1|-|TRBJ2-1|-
TGTGCCAGCAGTGAGACAAAAAGGGAGCAGTTCTTC
CASSETKREQFF
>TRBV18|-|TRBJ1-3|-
TGTGCCAGCTCACCACCGGGAGGGTGGTCCGGAAACACCATATATTTT
CASSPPGGWSGNTIYF
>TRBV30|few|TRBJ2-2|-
TGTGCCTGGGCAAGACTGGCGAACACCGGGGAGCTGTTTTTT
CAWARLANTGELFF
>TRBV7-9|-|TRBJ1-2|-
TGTGCCAGCAGCTTAGTATACGGGGGAGACGGCTACACCTTC
CASSLVYGGDGYTF
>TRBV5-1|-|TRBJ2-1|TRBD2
TGCGCCAGCAGTGGAAGCGGGAGGGCCGGGAATGAGCAGTTCTTC
CASSGSGRAGNEQFF
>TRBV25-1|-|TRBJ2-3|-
TGTGCCAGCAGTGCATATCAGGGTCTCTTCACAGATACGCAGTATTTT
CASSAYQGLFTDTQYF
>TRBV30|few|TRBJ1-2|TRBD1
TGTGCCTGGAGTCCAGGGGGGCGGTCGGGCTACACCTTC
CAWSPGGRSGYTF
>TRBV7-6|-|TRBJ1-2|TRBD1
TGTGCCAGCAGCTTAAGGGGGCGAGGGACAGAGTCCCACTATGGCTACACCTTC
CASSLRGRGTESHYGYTF
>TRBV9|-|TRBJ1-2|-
TGTGCCAGCAGCTCAAGCGATCTGGGATCCTATGGCTACACCTTC
CASSSSDLGSYGYTF